Below, 3 T cell receptor beta chains from the same sample are listed, as sequenced in a study of T cell responses to AZD1222 COVID-19 vaccine. The protocol was immunoSEQ multiplex PCR, while the TCRdb copy is restricted to in-frame clones and leaves out a portion. The table lists around 110,000 clones, 92% of them singletons. Sample: peripheral blood, taken on day 0 of AZD1222 vaccination. Receptors were obtained from an adult in good health.

This clone was detected once. This chain links TRBV3-1 (or the pseudogene TRBV3-2) with TRBJ1-4, with 9 nucleotides matching TRBD1. Germline V gene sequence: CDR1 LGHDT, CDR2 YNNKEL (reference sequence). Trimming took 1 base from V and 6 from J; bases not matched to a gene: 6. The CDR3 totals 16 residues. The chain's CDR3 is CASSQVGGQGYEKLFF. The CDR3 DNA reads TGTGCCAGCAGCCAAGTTGGGGGACAGGGATATGAAAAACTGTTTTTT.

This chain connects TRBV5-1 to TRBJ1-5; D may be TRBD1 (6 bases). Per the germline V gene, CDR1 is SGHRS and CDR2 is YFSETQ. The CDR3 contains 15 residues. The V gene lost 4 bases and the J gene lost 6 bases, with 17 bases spanning the gap. The CDR3 nucleotides read TGCGCCAGCAGCCCAGGCGCGGGGGCGGGTCAGCCCCAGCATTTT. This encodes CASSPGAGAGQPQHF.

The chain is built from TRBV9 and TRBJ1-6; no clear D gene. CDR3 length: 14 amino acids. Germline CDR1 SGDLS, CDR2 YYNGEE. V was shortened by 0 bases and J by 10 bases, with 11 bases between the two germline ends. CDR3: CASSVDLEGSPLHF. The CDR3, as DNA: TGTGCCAGCAGCGTAGATTTGGAAGGATCACCCCTCCACTTT.